Below are 8 T cell receptor beta chains sequenced from a single sample in a study of shared clonotypes between healthy human individuals. Only in-frame clones appear in the TCRdb table, and some are missing; sequencing was by immunoSEQ multiplex PCR. The data show about 1.5 million clones, roughly 95% seen once. Material: naive CD4+ T cells sorted from blood. Described subset: CD45RA+ positively selected. All receptors come from a man younger than 45 in good health.

As regards this clone: Other DNA variants within this sample encode the same CDR3. The chain joins TRBV29-1 to TRBJ2-7, with D perhaps matching TRBD1 (5 bases). Germline V lookup: CDR1 SQVTM, CDR2 ANQGSEA. V lost 4 bases and J lost 6, with 10 bases in between. The CDR3 extends over 11 amino acids. CDR3 loop: CSVAGAGEQYF. The CDR3 coding sequence is TGCAGCGTTGCTGGGGCTGGCGAGCAGTACTTC.

The CDR3 spells CASSVGSGISEQYF. CDR3 DNA: TGTGCCAGCAGCGTAGGATCTGGGATTTCCGAGCAGTACTTC. V usage is TRBV9 and J usage is TRBJ2-7; no definite D call. The ends were cut back, 0 bases at V and 6 bases at J, with 13 bases in the middle. CDR1 is SGDLS, CDR2 YYNGEE, per germline. The length of the CDR3 is 14 residues. Based on the CDR3 plus reference TRBV9 and TRBJ2-7, the full variable domain is DSGVTQTPKHLITATGQRVTLRCSPRSGDLSVYWYQQSLDQGLQFLIQYYNGEERAKGNILERFSAQQFPDLHSELNLSSLELGDSALYFCASSVGSGISEQYFGPGTRLTVT.

The V call is TRBV5-1, the J call TRBJ2-7; TRBD2 aligns across 9 bases. Germline V lookup: CDR1 SGHRS, CDR2 YFSETQ. Trimming at V came to 0 bases and at J to 8 bases, leaving 12 bases not matched to a gene. The CDR3 spans 16 residues. CDR3 residues: CASSLEASGIPSQQYF. The CDR3 DNA reads as TGCGCCAGCAGCTTGGAGGCTAGCGGGATCCCTTCCCAGCAGTACTTC.

The V and J genes are TRBV2 and TRBJ2-4; 7 bases align to TRBD1. Germline trimming cut 4 bases from V and 5 bases from J; bases unmatched to any gene: 5. The germline gives CDR1 SNHLY, CDR2 FYNNEI. The CDR3 is 14 residues long. The CDR3 region is CASSGTGPQNIQYF. The CDR3, as DNA: TGTGCCAGCAGTGGGACAGGACCCCAAAACATTCAGTACTTC.

The genes are TRBV19 and TRBJ2-1, with D possibly TRBD2 on 6 matching bases. CDR1 LNHDA and CDR2 SQIVND come from the germline V gene (reference sequence). V lost 7 bases to trimming and J lost 8 bases, with 15 bases between them. This CDR3 spans 13 amino acids. CDR3 protein: CASMRESPHEQFF. For the CDR3, the DNA is TGTGCCAGTATGCGGGAATCCCCCCATGAGCAGTTCTTC.

This sequence joins TRBV19 and TRBJ2-7; 9 nucleotides match TRBD1. V lost 6 bases and J lost 3; bases outside the gene matches: 12. CDR1 LNHDA and CDR2 SQIVND come from the germline V gene (reference sequence). The CDR3 consists of 16 residues. The CDR3, as DNA: TGTGCCAGTAGAGCGGGACAGGGAACCCCTAACTACGAGCAGTACTTC. Translating gives CASRAGQGTPNYEQYF.

This chain joins TRBV9 and TRBJ2-1, with 9 bases identical to TRBD2. This CDR3 is built from 16 residues. After removal of 0 bases from V and 10 bases from J, the junction contained 11 bases not matched to a gene. CDR1 is SGDLS, CDR2 YYNGEE, per germline. The CDR3 DNA reads TGTGCCAGCAGCGTAGTGGGATACGCGGGAGGGCACGAGCAGTTCTTC. Translated, it gives CASSVVGYAGGHEQFF.

This chain uses TRBV9 with TRBJ2-7; a weak D match, TRBD1 (6 bases). V was pared by 4 bases and J by 3 bases, with 11 bases between. There are 13 residues in the CDR3. Germline V CDR1 and CDR2: SGDLS, YYNGEE. Written as DNA, the CDR3 is TGTGCCAGCAGCTTCCGGGACAACTACGAGCAGTACTTC. Translated: CASSFRDNYEQYF.